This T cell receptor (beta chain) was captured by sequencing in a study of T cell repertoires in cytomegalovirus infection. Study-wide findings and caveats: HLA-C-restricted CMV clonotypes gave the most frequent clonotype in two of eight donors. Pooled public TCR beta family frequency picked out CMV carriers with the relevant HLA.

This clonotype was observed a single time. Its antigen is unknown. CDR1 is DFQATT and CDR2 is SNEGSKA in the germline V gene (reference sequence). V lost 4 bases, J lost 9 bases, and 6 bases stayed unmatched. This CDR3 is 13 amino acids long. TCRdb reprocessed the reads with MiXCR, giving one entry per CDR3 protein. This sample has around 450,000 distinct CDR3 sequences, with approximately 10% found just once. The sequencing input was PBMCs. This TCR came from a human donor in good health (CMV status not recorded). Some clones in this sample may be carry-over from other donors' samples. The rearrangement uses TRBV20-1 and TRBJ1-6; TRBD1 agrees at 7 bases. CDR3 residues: CSAKTGLVSPLHF. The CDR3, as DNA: TGCAGTGCTAAGACAGGGCTGGTTTCACCCCTCCACTTT.